This T cell receptor (beta chain) was obtained from a study of OX40 agonist ivuxolimab in advanced cancers. The table came from immunoSEQ multiplex PCR; TCRdb's copy has only in-frame clones and leaves some out. The table records approximately 70,000 clones, roughly 80% of them present only once. In its sample, this clone was seen once. This CDR3 comprises 13 residues. Trimming shortened V by 7 bases and J by 5 bases, and 17 bases separated the two germline ends. Germline values: CDR1 SQVTM, CDR2 ANQGSEA. The receptor was derived from an adult with an advanced solid tumor such as melanoma, head and neck, liver or kidney cancer. The chain employs TRBV29-1 and TRBJ2-5, with D tentatively TRBD1 or TRBD2 (5 bases each). The sample in question was CD4+ or CD8+ T cells sorted from blood, obtained in a trial of the OX40 agonist ivuxolimab. Here the CDR3 reads CSGRQGVGETQYF. The CDR3 DNA reads as TGCAGCGGGAGGCAAGGGGTGGGGGAGACCCAGTACTTC.